These 5 T cell receptor beta chains came from one sample sequenced in a study of T cells in Graves' hyperthyroidism and ophthalmopathy. Researchers took RNA transcripts and amplified the TCR beta CDR3 regions from them. HTBI primers drove first-round RT-PCR of the TCR CDR3. TCRdb recomputed calls from the multiplex PCR reads with MiXCR, one row per CDR3 protein. The sample consists of 600,000 to 700,000 distinct CDR3 sequences, less than 45% of them appearing once. The sample comprised peripheral blood or thyroid tissue (not recorded which). These receptors originate from an adult man with Graves' disease, either hyperthyroidism or ophthalmopathy (not recorded which).

This clonotype was picked up many times. This sequence joins TRBV7-9 and TRBJ1-2; TRBD1 matches 7 bases. This CDR3 region has 13 residues. The trim removed 3 bases at V and 7 bases at J, leaving 5 bases unmatched. The V gene's germline CDR1 is SEHNR and CDR2 FQNEAQ (reference sequence). The CDR3 nucleotides read TGTGCCAGCAGCTTGGTAGGGGGCTCTGGCTACACCTTC. Amino acids: CASSLVGGSGYTF.

The chain couples TRBV9 to TRBJ1-1; perhaps TRBD1 as D (5 bases). V was trimmed by 3 bases and J by 5 bases, leaving 20 bases between them. CDR3 size: 16 residues. Germline CDR1 reads SGDLS; CDR2 reads YYNGEE. The CDR3 sequence: CASSDLLLGDWTEAFF. DNA of the CDR3: TGTGCCAGCAGCGACCTTCTTTTGGGGGATTGGACTGAAGCTTTCTTT.

In its sample, this clonotype was seen a few times. The V call is TRBV20-1, the J call TRBJ1-4; tentatively, D is TRBD1 (6 bases). V was shortened by 2 bases and J by 8 bases, with 6 bases between the two germline ends. The CDR3 covers 11 residues. Germline V gene lookup returns CDR1 DFQATT and CDR2 SNEGSKA (reference sequence). The CDR3 loop is CSARQGEKLFF. For the CDR3, the DNA is TGCAGTGCTAGACAGGGGGAAAAACTGTTTTTT.

The CDR3 sequence: CASSFAPPGQGFYEQYF. The CDR3 DNA is TGTGCCAGCAGCTTCGCCCCTCCGGGACAGGGGTTCTACGAGCAGTACTTC. V usage is TRBV7-2 and J usage is TRBJ2-7, with TRBD1 identical over 10 bases. The CDR3 contains 17 residues. Germline CDR1 is SGHTA and CDR2 is FQGNSA. After removal of 3 bases from V and 3 bases from J, the junction contained 11 bases not matched to a gene.

Comment on this clonotype: Mismatch with germline at one junction end may stem from a read error. The chain has TRBV7-9 and TRBJ1-5, with 8 bases identical to TRBD1. The CDR3 sequence is 15 residues long. CDR1 is SEHNR, CDR2 FQNEAQ, per germline (reference sequence). In DNA, the CDR3 is TGTGCCAGCAGCTTGATGGACAGGGACAATCAGCCCCAGGATTTT. Translated: CASSLMDRDNQPQDF.